This T cell receptor beta chain originates from a study of molecular identifiers for immune sequencing clone quantification. One entry per CDR3 protein results from TCRdb running MiXCR on the PCR reads. The sample has some 590,000 distinct CDR3 sequences, roughly 23% seen once; the top ten hold roughly 0.83%. The CDR3 runs to 15 residues. Trimming removed 3 bases at V and 4 bases at J, with 15 bases between. CDR1 and CDR2 (germline): LGHNA, YSLEER. This clonotype was seen repeatedly, ten times or more. The sequence was obtained from a human donor in good health. Some libraries in this study had Jurkat cell RNA spiked in. Sequenced sample: naive CD8+ T cells from blood, with Jurkat cell RNA spiked in. The subset here: FACS-sorted CD8+CD4-CCR7+CD45RA+ naive T cells. The V gene is TRBV4-3, the J gene TRBJ2-5; D gene unclear. The CDR3 nucleotides are TGCGCCAGCAGCCAGGCCCTCGCCCCTGGAGAGACCCAGTACTTC. Translating it yields CASSQALAPGETQYF.